The T cell receptor beta chain described here comes from a study of cytomegalovirus exposure and HLA in healthy donors. Whole-study results and caveats: In vitro assays verified that three CMV-associated chains recognized CMV antigens specifically. Presence/absence analyses rested on an assumption that sequencing depth was roughly uniform across donors. Later analysis demonstrated an association between a missense DCLRE1C variant and TCR beta V- and J-gene trimming.

To note about this clone: Its antigen is undetermined.

Use of 60 Vbeta and 13 Jbeta primers characterized the PCR. TCRdb keeps only in-frame clones here, not all; method: immunoSEQ multiplex PCR. The table records around 160,000 clones, around 72% of them present only once. The TCR comes from a man aged 45-65 years in good health and CMV-seronegative. Sequencing was done on a sample of PBMCs.

CDR3 in DNA: TGTGCCAGCAGCTTAAGGCGGGGGGGCCCGGGAGAGACCCAGTACTTC. Translating gives CASSLRRGGPGETQYF. The rearrangement joins TRBV7-3 to TRBJ2-5, with TRBD2 matching over 9 bases. Trimming cost V 1 base and J 4 bases; bases outside gene matches: 7. The germline V gene has CDR1 SGHTA and CDR2 FQGTGA. This CDR3 is built from 16 residues.